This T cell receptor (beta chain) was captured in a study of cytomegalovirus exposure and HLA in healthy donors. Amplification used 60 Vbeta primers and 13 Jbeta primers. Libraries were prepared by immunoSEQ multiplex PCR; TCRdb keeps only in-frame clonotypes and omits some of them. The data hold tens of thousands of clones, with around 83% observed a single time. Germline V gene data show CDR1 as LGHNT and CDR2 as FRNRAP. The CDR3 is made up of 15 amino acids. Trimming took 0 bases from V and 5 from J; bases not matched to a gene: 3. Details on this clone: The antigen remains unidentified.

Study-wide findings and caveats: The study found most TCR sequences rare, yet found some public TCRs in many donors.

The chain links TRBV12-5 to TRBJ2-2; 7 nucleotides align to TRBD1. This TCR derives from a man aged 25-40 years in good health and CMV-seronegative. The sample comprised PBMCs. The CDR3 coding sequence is TGTGCTAGTGGTTTGGTGACAGGGTATACCGGGGAGCTGTTTTTT. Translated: CASGLVTGYTGELFF. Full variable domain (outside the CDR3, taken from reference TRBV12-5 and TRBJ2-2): DARVTQTPRHKVTEMGQEVTMRCQPILGHNTVFWYRQTMMQGLELLAYFRNRAPLDDSGMPKDRFSAEMPDATLATLKIQPSEPRDSAVYFCASGLVTGYTGELFFGEGSRLTVL.